This is a list of T cell receptor beta chains from one sample in a study of T cells in Graves' hyperthyroidism and ophthalmopathy. TCRdb re-called the multiplex PCR reads through MiXCR, storing one row per CDR3 protein. The sample records approximately 720,000 distinct CDR3 sequences, around 19% being singletons. Sequencing was done on a sample of blood. These receptors were obtained from a woman in her forties or fifties with Graves' hyperthyroidism that later progressed to Graves' ophthalmopathy. The conserved cysteine and the conserved F or W are not part of the CDR3 here. Each record gives: V gene, J gene, D gene, CDR3 protein. A D gene is named only where the DNA matches it firmly.

>TRBV7-8|TRBJ2-1|NA
ASIHWGTSPYNEQF
>TRBV10-3|TRBJ2-3|NA
ATSESIPPDTQY
>TRBV12-3/TRBV12-4|TRBJ1-2|NA
ASKNRVRYDYGYT
>TRBV7-2|TRBJ1-1|NA
ASSLAAGNTEAF
>TRBV5-4|TRBJ2-3|TRBD2
ASSLSGGGVNTQY
>TRBV28|TRBJ2-3|TRBD2
ASSSLSGGASTDTQY
>TRBV6-1|TRBJ2-1|TRBD1
ASLNRGEQF
>TRBV29-1|TRBJ2-1|NA
SVAGTPYNEQF
>TRBV6-1|TRBJ1-3|NA
ASSESRTSGNTIY
>TRBV5-6|TRBJ1-2|TRBD1
ASSGGQGLSYGYT
>TRBV5-1|TRBJ1-4|NA
ASSLDRGYNEKLF
>TRBV7-4|TRBJ1-4|TRBD1
ASSSRDSRATNEKLF
>TRBV6-5|TRBJ1-3|TRBD1
ASSYFRPGQGKKSSGNTIY
>TRBV20-1|TRBJ2-5|TRBD2
SADPGGGSETQY
>TRBV30|TRBJ2-5|TRBD2
AWERGALTQETQY
>TRBV20-1|TRBJ2-5|TRBD1
SAITPGGSETQY
>TRBV20-1|TRBJ1-6|NA
SARVPAGNSPLH
>TRBV7-8|TRBJ2-7|NA
ASSQGPPIYEQY
>TRBV6-1|TRBJ2-1|TRBD2
ASSPNSGGSSSYNEQF
>TRBV6-5|TRBJ1-1|TRBD1
ASSSYRDRNTEAF
>TRBV24-1|TRBJ2-3|TRBD1
ATSVGTESTDTQY
>TRBV3-1|TRBJ2-1|TRBD2
AGSQAAGVPSYNEQF
>TRBV6-2/TRBV6-3|TRBJ2-7|NA
ACSNDFSYEQY
>TRBV7-2|TRBJ2-1|NA
ASSHPPGHQLYNEQF
>TRBV7-9|TRBJ2-3|NA
ASSLATTGDTDTQY
>TRBV4-1|TRBJ1-6|NA
ASSPHRNRVNSPLH
>TRBV10-2|TRBJ2-7|NA
ASSESSRGADPYEQY
>TRBV15|TRBJ1-2|NA
ATSRDQGLYGYT
>TRBV27|TRBJ2-7|TRBD1
ASCPRTGSMDEQY
>TRBV7-9|TRBJ1-1|TRBD1
ASRGGQEYNTEAF
>TRBV2|TRBJ2-5|NA
ASSEEGRGRTQY
>TRBV6-1|TRBJ2-1|NA
ASSEWEQRVDHEQF
>TRBV4-1|TRBJ2-1|NA
ASSPGPPPRSYNEQF
>TRBV6-1|TRBJ1-6|TRBD1
ASSATGGSPLH
>TRBV9|TRBJ2-1|NA
ASSVVTSSYNEQF
>TRBV19|TRBJ2-1|TRBD2
ASSIREGSVEQF
>TRBV4-2|TRBJ2-7|NA
ASSQDLAGAHYEQY
>TRBV19|TRBJ1-1|TRBD1
ASRWTGGNTEAF
>TRBV10-3|TRBJ1-2|NA
AISEAGIGYT
>TRBV29-1|TRBJ1-1|NA
SVLSTTDTEHWLYTEAF
>TRBV20-1|TRBJ1-2|NA
CAPGVGNYGYT
>TRBV27|TRBJ2-5|TRBD2
ASIYLAAGVETQY
>TRBV9|TRBJ1-2|NA
ASSVDGAVNYGYT
>TRBV6-1|TRBJ1-2|TRBD1
ASSQSGTAAYGYT
>TRBV20-1|TRBJ2-3|NA
SASEAGEADTQY
>TRBV12-3/TRBV12-4|TRBJ1-1|NA
ASSFFRTEAF
>TRBV29-1|TRBJ1-4|NA
SVTALSGEKLF
>TRBV4-1|TRBJ2-1|TRBD1
ASSQVSGQGYNEQF
>TRBV4-2|TRBJ2-5|TRBD1
ASSQELRPGQGTETQY